The present entry profiles one T cell receptor (beta chain) with its context. The record originates from a study of Graves' ophthalmopathy and Graves' hyperthyroidism. Germline V gene data show CDR1 as SNHLY and CDR2 as FYNNEI. V gave up 5 bases and J gave up 5 bases, with 16 bases separating them. The CDR3 has 16 residues. Amplification targeted the TCR beta CDR3 regions, with RNA transcripts as the source material. RT-PCR with HTBI primers came first, then second-round multiplex PCR. One entry per CDR3 protein, called by TCRdb with MiXCR from the multiplex PCR reads. This table has around 1,000,000 distinct CDR3 sequences, about two fifths appearing once.

This receptor was obtained from an adult man with Graves' hyperthyroidism. This chain connects TRBV2 to TRBJ1-6; D is unresolved. Sequenced material: peripheral blood or thyroid tissue (not recorded which). The CDR3 DNA sequence: TGTGCCAGCAGTTACGGGCATTTAAAAGATAATTCACCCCTCCACTTT. This gives the protein CASSYGHLKDNSPLHF.